This TCR beta chain was recovered during a study of T cell responses to AZD1222 COVID-19 vaccine. The study, taken as a whole, reports: The study sampled repertoires only after the peak T cell response.

Some clones are missing from TCRdb's copy, which holds only in-frame ones; the method was immunoSEQ multiplex PCR. The data contain around 150,000 clones, approximately 91% of them singletons. Details on this clone: Its antigen is not identified.

The V end lost 1 base, the J end lost 11 bases, and 15 bases lay between the germline ends. The CDR3 extends over 15 amino acids. The germline V gene has CDR1 SGHVS and CDR2 FNYEAQ. The sequences come from peripheral blood, collected on day 0 of AZD1222 vaccination. The receptor was isolated from an adult in good health. The V and J genes are TRBV7-6 and TRBJ1-6; a possible D gene is TRBD1 (6 bases). This CDR3 is CASSLGRGGETPLHF. For the CDR3, the DNA is TGTGCCAGCAGCTTAGGGAGAGGGGGAGAGACACCCCTCCACTTT.